This is a list of T cell receptor beta chains from one sample in a study of blood T cell repertoires in COVID-19. Sequencing used immunoSEQ multiplex PCR; TCRdb keeps in-frame clones, though not all of them. The data hold about 140,000 clones, with approximately 86% observed a single time. The sample taken for sequencing was peripheral blood. The receptors were gathered from a human donor in a cohort sampled during active COVID-19. Both conserved end residues are part of each CDR3. Each record gives: V gene, J gene, D gene, clone size, CDR3 protein, CDR3 DNA. A D gene is named only where the DNA matches it firmly. Expanded clones get a size class; other rows say once, few or many, or leave the size out.

TRBV2	TRBJ1-2	TRBD1	few	CASSLSGTGNGYTF	TGTGCCAGCAGTCTATCCGGGACAGGGAATGGCTACACCTTC
TRBV30	TRBJ2-4	NA	NA	CAWGGPTLLAKNIQYF	TGTGCCTGGGGGGGGCCGACCCTTTTAGCCAAAAACATTCAGTACTTC
TRBV20-1	TRBJ2-7	NA	NA	CSAQGGYEQYF	TGCAGTGCCCAGGGGGGCTACGAGCAGTACTTC
TRBV7-2	TRBJ2-6	NA	once	CASKQGAGANVLTF	TGTGCCAGCAAACAGGGTGCTGGGGCCAACGTCCTGACTTTC
TRBV7-3	TRBJ2-6	NA	NA	CASIPGGAGGANVLTF	TGTGCCAGCATTCCGGGGGGCGCAGGTGGGGCCAACGTCCTGACTTTC
TRBV30	TRBJ2-2	TRBD2	NA	CAWRPGTSGGLNTGELFF	TGTGCCTGGAGACCAGGGACTAGCGGGGGACTGAACACCGGGGAGCTGTTTTTT
TRBV28	TRBJ2-7	NA	NA	CASRLRGSRSYEQYF	TGTGCCAGCAGGCTGAGAGGCTCCCGCTCCTACGAGCAGTACTTC
TRBV6-5	TRBJ1-5	NA	NA	CASRPGGNQPQHF	TGTGCCAGCAGACCTGGAGGTAATCAGCCCCAGCATTTT
TRBV7-9	TRBJ2-7	NA	NA	CASTPPVSYEQYF	TGTGCCAGCACCCCCCCAGTCTCCTACGAGCAGTACTTC
TRBV5-1	TRBJ1-1	NA	NA	CASSLVAGPEAFF	TGCGCCAGCAGCTTGGTAGCAGGGCCTGAAGCTTTCTTT